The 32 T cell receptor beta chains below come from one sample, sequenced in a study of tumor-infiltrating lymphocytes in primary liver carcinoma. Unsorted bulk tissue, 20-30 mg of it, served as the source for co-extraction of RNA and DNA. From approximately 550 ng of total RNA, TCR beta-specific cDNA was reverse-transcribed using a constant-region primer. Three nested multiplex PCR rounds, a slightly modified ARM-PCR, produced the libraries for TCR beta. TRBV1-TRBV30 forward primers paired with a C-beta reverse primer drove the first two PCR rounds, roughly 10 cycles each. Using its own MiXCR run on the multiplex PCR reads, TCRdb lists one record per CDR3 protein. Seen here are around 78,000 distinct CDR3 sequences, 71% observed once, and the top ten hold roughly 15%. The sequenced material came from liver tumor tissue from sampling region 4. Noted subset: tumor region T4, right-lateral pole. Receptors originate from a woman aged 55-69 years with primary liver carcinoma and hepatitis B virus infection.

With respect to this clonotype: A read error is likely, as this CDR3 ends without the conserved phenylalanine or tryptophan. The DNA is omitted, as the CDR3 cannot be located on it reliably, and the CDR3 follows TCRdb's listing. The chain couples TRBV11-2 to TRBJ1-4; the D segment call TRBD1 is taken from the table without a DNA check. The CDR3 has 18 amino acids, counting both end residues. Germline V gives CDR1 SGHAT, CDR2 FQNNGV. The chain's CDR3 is CASSSTGNTRATNEKLSL.

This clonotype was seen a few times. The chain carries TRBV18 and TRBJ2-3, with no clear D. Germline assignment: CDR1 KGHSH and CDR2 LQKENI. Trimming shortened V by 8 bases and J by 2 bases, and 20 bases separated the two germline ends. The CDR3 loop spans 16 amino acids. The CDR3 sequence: CASPPNGQPDTDTQYF. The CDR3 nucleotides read TGTGCCAGCCCCCCGAATGGCCAGCCGGACACAGATACGCAGTATTTT.

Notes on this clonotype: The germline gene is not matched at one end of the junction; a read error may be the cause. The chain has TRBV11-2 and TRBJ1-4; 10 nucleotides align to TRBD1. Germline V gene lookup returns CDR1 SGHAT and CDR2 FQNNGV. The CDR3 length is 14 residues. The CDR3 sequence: CASSFRDRGEKLSF. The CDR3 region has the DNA TGTGCCAGCAGCTTCCGGGACAGGGGTGAAAAGCTGTCTTTT.

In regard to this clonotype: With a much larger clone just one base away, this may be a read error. For the CDR3, the DNA is TGTGCCGGCAGCCTCACCCGACAGGCTGCAACTAATGAAAAAGTGTTTTTT. It is translated as CAGSLTRQAATNEKVFF. This chain connects TRBV11-2 to TRBJ1-4, with D maybe TRBD1 (6 bases). Germline values: CDR1 SGHAT, CDR2 FQNNGV. The CDR3 has 17 residues. The full variable domain, completed using reference TRBV11-2 and TRBJ1-4, is EAGVAQSPRYKIIEKRQSVAFWCNPISGHATLYWYQQILGQGPKLLIQFQNNGVVDDSQLPKDRFSAERLKGVDSTLKIQPAKLEDSAVYLCAGSLTRQAATNEKVFFGSGTQLSVL.

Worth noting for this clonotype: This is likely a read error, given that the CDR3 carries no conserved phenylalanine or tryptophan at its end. The CDR3 DNA reads as TGTGCCAGCAGTACATCGTACAATGAACAGTTCTCC. Translating gives CASSTSYNEQFS. The rearrangement uses TRBV12-3 or TRBV12-4 and TRBJ2-1; D not certain. CDR3 length: 12 residues.

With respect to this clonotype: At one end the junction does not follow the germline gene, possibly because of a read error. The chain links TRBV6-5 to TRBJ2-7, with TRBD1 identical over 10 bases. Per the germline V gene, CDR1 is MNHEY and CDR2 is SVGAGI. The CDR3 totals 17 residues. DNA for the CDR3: TGTGACAGCAGTTACTTTCCGCCGGGACAGGGGTGTTACGAGCAGTACTTC. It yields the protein CDSSYFPPGQGCYEQYF.

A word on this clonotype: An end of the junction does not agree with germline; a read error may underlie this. CDR3 protein: CTSSYRDEQYF. The CDR3 region has the DNA TGTACCAGCAGCTACAGGGACGAGCAGTACTTC. The chain links TRBV6-1 to TRBJ2-7; D possibly corresponds to TRBD1 (6 bases). There are 11 residues in the CDR3. The germline gives CDR1 MNHNS, CDR2 SASEGT.

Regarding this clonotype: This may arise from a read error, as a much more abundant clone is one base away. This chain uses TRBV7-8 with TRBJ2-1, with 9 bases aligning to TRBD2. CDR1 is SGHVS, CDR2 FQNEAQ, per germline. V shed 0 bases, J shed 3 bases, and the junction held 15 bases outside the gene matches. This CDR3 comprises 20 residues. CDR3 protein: CASSLASGLARTDSYNEQFF. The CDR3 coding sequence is TGTGCCAGCAGCTTAGCGTCTGGACTAGCGAGAACCGATAGCTACAATGAGCAGTTCTTC. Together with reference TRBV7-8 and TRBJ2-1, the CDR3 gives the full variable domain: GAGVSQSPRYKVAKRGQDVALRCDPISGHVSLFWYQQALGQGPEFLTYFQNEAQLDKSGLPSDRFFAERPEGSVSTLKIQRTQQEDSAVYLCASSLASGLARTDSYNEQFFGPGTRLTVL.

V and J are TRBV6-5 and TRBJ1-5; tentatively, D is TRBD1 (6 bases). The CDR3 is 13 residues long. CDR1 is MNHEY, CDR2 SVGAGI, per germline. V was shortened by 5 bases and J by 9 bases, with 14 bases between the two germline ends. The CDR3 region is CASSLGRGLPQHF. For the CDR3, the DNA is TGTGCCAGCAGTCTCGGCAGGGGACTGCCCCAGCATTTT.

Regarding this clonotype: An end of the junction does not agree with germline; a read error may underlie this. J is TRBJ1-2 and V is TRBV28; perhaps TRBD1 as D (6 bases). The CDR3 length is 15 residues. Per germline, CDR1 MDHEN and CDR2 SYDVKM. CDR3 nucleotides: TGTGTCAGCAGTTTGGGGGGGGCAATCGAAATGGGATACACCTTC. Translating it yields CVSSLGGAIEMGYTF.

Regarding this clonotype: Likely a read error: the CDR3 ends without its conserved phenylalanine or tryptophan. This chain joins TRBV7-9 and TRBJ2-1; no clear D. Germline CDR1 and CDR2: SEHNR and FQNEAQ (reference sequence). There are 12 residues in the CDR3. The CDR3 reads CASSFLYKEQFL. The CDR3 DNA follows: TGTGCCAGCAGCTTTCTTTACAAAGAGCAGTTCCTC.

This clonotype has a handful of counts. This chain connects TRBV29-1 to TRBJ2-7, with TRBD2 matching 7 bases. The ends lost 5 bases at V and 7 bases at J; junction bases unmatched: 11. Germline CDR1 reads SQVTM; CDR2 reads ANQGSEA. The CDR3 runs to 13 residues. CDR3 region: CSVTRRSAGEQYF. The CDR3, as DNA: TGCAGCGTTACGCGACGCTCAGCGGGGGAGCAGTACTTC.

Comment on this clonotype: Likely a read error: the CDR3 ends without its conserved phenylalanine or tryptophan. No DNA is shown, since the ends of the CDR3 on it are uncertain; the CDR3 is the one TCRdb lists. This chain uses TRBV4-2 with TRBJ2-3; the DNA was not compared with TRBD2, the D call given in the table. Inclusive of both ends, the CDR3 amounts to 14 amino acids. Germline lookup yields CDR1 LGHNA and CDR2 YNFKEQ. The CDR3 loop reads CASSQVSGTDTHYL.

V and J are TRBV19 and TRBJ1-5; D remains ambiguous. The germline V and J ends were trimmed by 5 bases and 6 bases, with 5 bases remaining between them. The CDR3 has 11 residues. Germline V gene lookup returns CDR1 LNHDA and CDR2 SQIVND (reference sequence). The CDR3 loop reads CASSAGQPQHF. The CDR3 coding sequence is TGTGCCAGTAGTGCCGGTCAGCCCCAGCATTTT. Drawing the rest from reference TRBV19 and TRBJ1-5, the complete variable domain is DGGITQSPKYLFRKEGQNVTLSCEQNLNHDAMYWYRQDPGQGLRLIYYSQIVNDFQKGDIAEGYSVSREKKESFPLTVTSAQKNPTAFYLCASSAGQPQHFGDGTRLSIL.

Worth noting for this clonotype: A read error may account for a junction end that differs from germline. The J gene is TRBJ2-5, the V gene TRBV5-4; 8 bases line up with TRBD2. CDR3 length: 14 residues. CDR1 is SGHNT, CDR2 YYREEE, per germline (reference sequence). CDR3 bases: TGTGCCAGCAGCCTCAGCGGGAGTTTTGAGACCCAGCATTTC. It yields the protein CASSLSGSFETQHF.

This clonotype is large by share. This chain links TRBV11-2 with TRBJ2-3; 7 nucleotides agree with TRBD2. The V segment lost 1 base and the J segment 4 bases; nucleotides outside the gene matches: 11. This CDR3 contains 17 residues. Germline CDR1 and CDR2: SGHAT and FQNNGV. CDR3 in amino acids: CASSLGGLTYTSDTQYF. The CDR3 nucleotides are TGTGCCAGCAGCTTAGGGGGACTAACGTACACGTCAGATACGCAGTATTTT.

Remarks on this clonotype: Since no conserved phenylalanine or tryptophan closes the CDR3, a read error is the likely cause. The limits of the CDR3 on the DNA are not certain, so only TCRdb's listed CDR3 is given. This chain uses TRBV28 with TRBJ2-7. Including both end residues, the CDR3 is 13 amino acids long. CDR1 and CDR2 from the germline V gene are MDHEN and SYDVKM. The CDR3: CASSNGIPYEQYL.

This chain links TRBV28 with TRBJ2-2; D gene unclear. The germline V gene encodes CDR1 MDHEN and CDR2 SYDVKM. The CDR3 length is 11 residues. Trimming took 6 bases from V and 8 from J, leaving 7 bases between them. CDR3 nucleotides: TGTGCCAGCAGCCTAAGGGGGGAGCTGTTTTTT. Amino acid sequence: CASSLRGELFF.

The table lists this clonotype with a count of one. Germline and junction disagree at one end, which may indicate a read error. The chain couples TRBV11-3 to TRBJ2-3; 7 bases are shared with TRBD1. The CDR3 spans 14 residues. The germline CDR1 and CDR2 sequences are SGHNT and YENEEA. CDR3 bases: TGTGTCAGCAGCCATCGGACAGGCACAGATACGCAGCATTTC. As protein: CVSSHRTGTDTQHF.

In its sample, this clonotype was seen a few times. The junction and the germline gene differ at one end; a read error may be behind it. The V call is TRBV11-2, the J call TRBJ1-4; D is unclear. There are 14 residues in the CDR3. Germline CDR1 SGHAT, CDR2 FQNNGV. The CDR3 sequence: CASILQTTNEKLFF. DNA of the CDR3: TGTGCCAGCATACTACAGACAACTAATGAAAAACTATTTTTT.

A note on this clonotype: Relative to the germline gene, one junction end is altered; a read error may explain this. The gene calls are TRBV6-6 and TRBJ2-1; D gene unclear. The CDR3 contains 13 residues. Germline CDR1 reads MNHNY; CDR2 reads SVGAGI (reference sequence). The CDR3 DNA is TGTGCCCGCAGTAAAGTCCGTTATAGGGTGCAGTTCTTC. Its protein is CARSKVRYRVQFF.

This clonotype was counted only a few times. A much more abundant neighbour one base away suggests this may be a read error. The CDR3 sequence is CSVAPTGDRHEQYF. CDR3 nucleotides: TGCAGCGTTGCTCCGACTGGCGACCGCCACGAGCAGTACTTC. The chain links TRBV29-1 to TRBJ2-7; D ambiguous. The CDR3 runs 14 residues. V was cut by 4 bases and J by 5 bases, with 18 bases left in between. Germline values: CDR1 SQVTM, CDR2 ANQGSEA.

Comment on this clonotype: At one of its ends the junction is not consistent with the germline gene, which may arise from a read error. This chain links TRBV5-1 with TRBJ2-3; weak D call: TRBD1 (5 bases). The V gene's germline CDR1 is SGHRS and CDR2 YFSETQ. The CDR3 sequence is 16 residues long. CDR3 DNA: TGCGCCAGCGGCTTGACCGGACACCTGGAAGCAGATACGCAGTATTTT. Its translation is CASGLTGHLEADTQYF.

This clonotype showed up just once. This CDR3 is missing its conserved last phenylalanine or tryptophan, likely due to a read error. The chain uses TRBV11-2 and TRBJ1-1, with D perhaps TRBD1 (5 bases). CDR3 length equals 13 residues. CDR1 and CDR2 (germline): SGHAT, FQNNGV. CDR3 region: CARSLGANTEAFL. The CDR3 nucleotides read TGTGCCAGGAGCTTAGGGGCGAACACCGAAGCTTTCCTT.

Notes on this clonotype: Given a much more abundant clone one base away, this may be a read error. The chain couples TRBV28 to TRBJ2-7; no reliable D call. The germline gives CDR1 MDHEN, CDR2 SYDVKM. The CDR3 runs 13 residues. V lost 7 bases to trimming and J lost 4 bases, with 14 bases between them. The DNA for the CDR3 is TGTGCCAGCACCCGATTAGGTATTTACGAGCAGTACTTC. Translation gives CASTRLGIYEQYF.

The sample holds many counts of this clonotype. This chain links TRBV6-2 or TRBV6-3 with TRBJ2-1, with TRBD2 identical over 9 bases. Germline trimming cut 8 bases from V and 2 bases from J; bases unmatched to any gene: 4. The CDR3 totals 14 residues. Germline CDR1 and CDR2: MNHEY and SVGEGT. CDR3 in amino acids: CASVAGETYNEQFF. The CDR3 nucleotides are TGTGCCAGCGTAGCGGGAGAGACCTACAATGAGCAGTTCTTC.

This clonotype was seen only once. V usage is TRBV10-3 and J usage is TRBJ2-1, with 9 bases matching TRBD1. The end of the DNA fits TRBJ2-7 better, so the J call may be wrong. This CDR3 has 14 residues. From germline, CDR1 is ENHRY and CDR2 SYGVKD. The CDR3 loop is CAIWTGEPNNEQYF. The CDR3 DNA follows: TGTGCCATTTGGACAGGGGAACCCAACAACGAGCAGTACTTC.

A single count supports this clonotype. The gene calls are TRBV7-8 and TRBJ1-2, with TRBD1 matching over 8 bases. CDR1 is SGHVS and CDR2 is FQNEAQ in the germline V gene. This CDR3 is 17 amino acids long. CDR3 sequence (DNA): TGTGTCAACACCTTCCGAGACAGGGGAATTTCATCTTATGGCTACACCTTC. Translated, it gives CVNTFRDRGISSYGYTF.

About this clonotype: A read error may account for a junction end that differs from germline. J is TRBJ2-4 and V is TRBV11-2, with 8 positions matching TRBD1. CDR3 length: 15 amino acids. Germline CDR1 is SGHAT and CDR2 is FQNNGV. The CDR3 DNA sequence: TGTGCCAGCAGCCTACAGACAGGGGATATAAGCATTCAATACTTC. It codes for CASSLQTGDISIQYF.

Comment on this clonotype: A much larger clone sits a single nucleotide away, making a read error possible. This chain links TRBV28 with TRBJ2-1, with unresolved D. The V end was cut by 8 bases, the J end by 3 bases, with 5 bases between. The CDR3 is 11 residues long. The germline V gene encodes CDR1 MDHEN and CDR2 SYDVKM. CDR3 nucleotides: TGTGCCAGCGGTCACTACAATGAGCAGTTCTTC. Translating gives CASGHYNEQFF. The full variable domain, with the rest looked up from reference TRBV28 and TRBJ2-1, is DVKVTQSSRYLVKRTGEKVFLECVQDMDHENMFWYRQDPGLGLRLIYFSYDVKMKEKGDIPEGYSVSREKKERFSLILESASTNQTSMYLCASGHYNEQFFGPGTRLTVL.

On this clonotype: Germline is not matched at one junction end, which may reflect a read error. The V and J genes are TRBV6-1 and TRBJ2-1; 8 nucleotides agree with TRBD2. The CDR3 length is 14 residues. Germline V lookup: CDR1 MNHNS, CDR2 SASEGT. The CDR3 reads CATRAGVSYNEQFF. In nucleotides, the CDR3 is TGTGCCACTAGAGCGGGGGTCTCCTACAATGAGCAATTCTTC.

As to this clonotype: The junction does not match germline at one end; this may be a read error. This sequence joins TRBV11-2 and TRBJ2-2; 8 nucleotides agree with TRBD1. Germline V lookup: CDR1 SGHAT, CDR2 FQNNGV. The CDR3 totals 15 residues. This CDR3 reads CASSRVGSFTGGLFF. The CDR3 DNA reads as TGTGCCAGCAGCCGGGTGGGGTCCTTCACAGGGGGGCTGTTTTTT.